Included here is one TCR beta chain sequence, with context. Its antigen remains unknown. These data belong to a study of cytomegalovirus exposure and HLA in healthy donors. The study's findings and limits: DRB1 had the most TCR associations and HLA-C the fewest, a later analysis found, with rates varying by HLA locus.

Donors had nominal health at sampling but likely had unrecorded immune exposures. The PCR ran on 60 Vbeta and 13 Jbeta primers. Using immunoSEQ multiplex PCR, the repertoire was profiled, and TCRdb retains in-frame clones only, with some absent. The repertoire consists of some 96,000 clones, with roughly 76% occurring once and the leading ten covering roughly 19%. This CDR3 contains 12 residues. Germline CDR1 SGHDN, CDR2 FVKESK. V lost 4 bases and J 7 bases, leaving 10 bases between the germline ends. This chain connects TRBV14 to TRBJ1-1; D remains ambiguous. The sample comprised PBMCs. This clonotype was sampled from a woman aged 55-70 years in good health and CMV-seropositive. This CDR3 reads CASSLQAGEAFF. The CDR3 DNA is TGTGCCAGCAGCCTCCAGGCCGGTGAAGCTTTCTTT.